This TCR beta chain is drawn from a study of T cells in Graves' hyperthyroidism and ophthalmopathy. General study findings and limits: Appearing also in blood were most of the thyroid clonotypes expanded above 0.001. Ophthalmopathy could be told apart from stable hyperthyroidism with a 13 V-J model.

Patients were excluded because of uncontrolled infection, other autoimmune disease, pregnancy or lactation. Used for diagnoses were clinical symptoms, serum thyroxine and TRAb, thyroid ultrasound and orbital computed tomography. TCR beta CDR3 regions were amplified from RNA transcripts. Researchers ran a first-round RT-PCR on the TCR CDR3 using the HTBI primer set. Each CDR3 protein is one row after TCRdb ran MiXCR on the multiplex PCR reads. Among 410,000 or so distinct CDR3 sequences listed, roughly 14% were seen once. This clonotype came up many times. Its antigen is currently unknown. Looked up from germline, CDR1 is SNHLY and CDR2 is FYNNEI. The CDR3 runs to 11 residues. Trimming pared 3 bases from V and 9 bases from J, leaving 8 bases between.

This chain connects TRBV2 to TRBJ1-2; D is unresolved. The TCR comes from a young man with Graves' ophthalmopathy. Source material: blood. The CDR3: CASSDDASYTF. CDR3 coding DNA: TGTGCCAGCAGTGACGACGCGAGCTACACCTTC.